These 17 T cell receptor beta chains came from one sample sequenced in a study of beta chain features in type 1 diabetes. Investigators reverse transcribed all isolated RNA, so they sequenced expressed TCRB transcripts. Only in-frame clones appear in the TCRdb table, and some are missing; sequencing was by immunoSEQ multiplex PCR. The sample holds 130,000 or so clones, 9% to 10% seen once. Material for sequencing was central memory CD4+ T cells from blood. These receptors came from a woman in her thirties or forties in good health.

This rearrangement joins TRBV19 to TRBJ2-7; TRBD1 matches 9 bases. This CDR3 spans 15 amino acids. Germline values: CDR1 LNHDA, CDR2 SQIVND (reference sequence). After removal of 6 bases from V and 3 bases from J, the junction contained 9 bases not matched to a gene. This CDR3 reads CASSSLPGQGYEQYF. The CDR3 nucleotides read TGTGCCAGTAGCAGCCTGCCGGGACAGGGCTACGAGCAGTACTTC. The variable domain in full, with the rest retrieved from reference TRBV19 and TRBJ2-7, is DGGITQSPKYLFRKEGQNVTLSCEQNLNHDAMYWYRQDPGQGLRLIYYSQIVNDFQKGDIAEGYSVSREKKESFPLTVTSAQKNPTAFYLCASSSLPGQGYEQYFGPGTRLTVT.

This clone appeared many times. DNA for the CDR3: TGCGCCAGCAGAGTCCTAGCGGGGGGCCAGGGCAATGAGCAGTTCTTC. Its protein is CASRVLAGGQGNEQFF. The rearrangement uses TRBV4-1 and TRBJ2-1, with 11 bases fitting TRBD2. This CDR3 spans 16 amino acids. The J segment lost 6 bases and the V segment lost 6 bases, leaving 10 bases of the junction unmatched. Germline V CDR1 and CDR2: MGHRA, YSYEKL.

The V gene is TRBV29-1, the J gene TRBJ1-2; TRBD1 aligns across 7 bases. CDR1 SQVTM and CDR2 ANQGSEA come from the germline V gene. After removal of 7 bases from V and 5 bases from J, the junction contained 7 bases not matched to a gene. The CDR3 is made up of 12 amino acids. CDR3: CSGWDSIYGYTF. The CDR3 DNA sequence: TGCAGCGGCTGGGACAGCATTTATGGCTACACCTTC.

This clone was counted only a few times. This rearrangement joins TRBV9 to TRBJ2-3, with D possibly TRBD2 on 6 matching bases. The CDR3 has 15 residues. Trimming left V 0 bases short and J 6 bases short, with 14 bases between. CDR1 and CDR2 from the germline V gene are SGDLS and YYNGEE. The chain's CDR3 is CASSVGGVDRDTQYF. As DNA, the CDR3 is TGTGCCAGCAGCGTAGGCGGGGTGGACCGGGATACGCAGTATTTT.

This rearrangement joins TRBV14 to TRBJ1-2; D remains unclear. Germline V gives CDR1 SGHDN, CDR2 FVKESK. V dropped 4 bases and J dropped 8 bases, with 17 bases sitting between them. The CDR3 length is 14 residues. CDR3 amino acids: CASSPHSGNGGYTF. Here the CDR3 DNA reads TGTGCCAGCAGCCCCCACTCAGGAAATGGAGGCTACACCTTC.

V gene TRBV27 combines with J gene TRBJ2-7; 12 bases map to TRBD1. This CDR3 is built from 13 residues. Germline V gene data show CDR1 as MNHEY and CDR2 as SMNVEV (reference sequence). J gave up 6 bases and V 7 bases, and 4 bases lay outside the gene matches. CDR3 region: CASKGQGAVEQYF. The CDR3 coding sequence is TGTGCCAGCAAGGGACAGGGGGCGGTCGAGCAGTACTTC.

This clone was seen only a few times. The V gene is TRBV29-1, the J gene TRBJ1-1; no definite D call. With 7 bases removed from V and 0 bases from J, the gap between germline ends came to 9 bases. The CDR3 covers 12 residues. Per germline, CDR1 SQVTM and CDR2 ANQGSEA. CDR3 in amino acids: CSARSLNTEAFF. The CDR3 DNA follows: TGCAGCGCCAGGTCGTTGAACACTGAAGCTTTCTTT.

The rearrangement links TRBV28 to TRBJ1-5; D possibly corresponds to TRBD1 (6 bases). Germline V gene data show CDR1 as MDHEN and CDR2 as SYDVKM. This CDR3 is 16 amino acids long. Trimming removed 7 bases at V and 9 bases at J, with 25 bases between. This chain's CDR3 is CASIGGGTGGFRPQHF. The CDR3 bases are TGTGCCAGCATTGGGGGCGGGACGGGGGGTTTCAGGCCCCAGCATTTT.

This clone has more than one count but fewer than ten. The chain employs TRBV2 and TRBJ2-1, with a possible D match to TRBD1 (6 bases). The V gene lost 5 bases and the J gene lost 5 bases, with 10 bases spanning the gap. There are 13 residues in the CDR3. The germline V gene has CDR1 SNHLY and CDR2 FYNNEI. The CDR3 nucleotides are TGTGCCAGCAGTCGGGACACTCACAATGAGCAGTTCTTC. Protein: CASSRDTHNEQFF.

This clone occurred many times. This chain uses TRBV6-1 with TRBJ1-1, with D perhaps TRBD1 (6 bases). The germline CDR1 and CDR2 sequences are MNHNS and SASEGT. The CDR3 covers 13 residues. The ends were cut back, 3 bases at V and 5 bases at J, with 10 bases in the middle. In DNA, the CDR3 is TGTGCCAGCAGTGACAGGGGAGAGACTGAAGCTTTCTTT. As protein: CASSDRGETEAFF.

This clone appeared a few times. The CDR3 sequence: CASSSRTAYEQYF. CDR3 in DNA: TGTGCCAGCAGCTCGCGTACTGCCTACGAGCAGTACTTC. This chain joins TRBV7-2 and TRBJ2-5; D not certain. The better agreement between TRBJ2-7 and the DNA end casts doubt on the J call. This CDR3 is 13 amino acids long. Germline values: CDR1 SGHTA, CDR2 FQGNSA.

This clone was detected a few times. The chain joins TRBV7-2 to TRBJ2-3; the D gene is possibly TRBD1 (5 bases). Germline V gene sequence: CDR1 SGHTA, CDR2 FQGNSA. The CDR3 totals 16 residues. V dropped 6 bases and J dropped 6 bases, with 22 bases sitting between them. In DNA, the CDR3 is TGTGCCAGCAGGGAGTCCGGACACCCAGCTAGGGATACGCAGTATTTT. Encoded protein: CASRESGHPARDTQYF.

As for this clone: A far larger clone differs by one base, so this is likely a read error. Other DNA sequences within the sample encode an identical CDR3. The chain combines TRBV11-2 with TRBJ2-7; no definite D call. CDR1 is SGHAT, CDR2 FQNNGV, per germline. Trimming removed 5 bases from V and 0 bases from J, with 5 bases in between. The CDR3 consists of 12 residues. CDR3 residues: CASSLSSYEQYF. The CDR3 DNA reads TGTGCCAGCAGCCTCAGCTCCTACGAGCAGTACTTC.

This chain uses TRBV5-1 with TRBJ2-6, with D unresolved. The V end was cut by 7 bases, the J end by 1 base, with 6 bases between. Germline V gives CDR1 SGHRS, CDR2 YFSETQ. The CDR3 loop spans 13 amino acids. This chain's CDR3 is CASFTSGANVLTF. CDR3 DNA sequence: TGCGCCAGCTTCACTTCTGGGGCCAACGTCCTGACTTTC.

The chain employs TRBV6-1 and TRBJ1-5; D is unclear. The CDR3 has 11 amino acids. Germline values: CDR1 MNHNS, CDR2 SASEGT. The V gene lost 5 bases and the J gene lost 11 bases, with 10 bases spanning the gap. The CDR3 region has the DNA TGTGCCAGCAGTTTACGGGTCGCCCAGCATTTT. It codes for CASSLRVAQHF.

This clone was detected many times. The V and J genes are TRBV5-1 and TRBJ2-2, with D hard to call. Trimming shortened V by 0 bases and J by 2 bases, and 5 bases separated the two germline ends. The germline CDR1 and CDR2 sequences are SGHRS and YFSETQ. The CDR3 runs to 14 residues. CDR3 region: CASSLGINTGELFF. The DNA of the CDR3 is TGCGCCAGCAGCTTGGGTATAAACACCGGGGAGCTGTTTTTT.

The V gene is TRBV11-2, the J gene TRBJ1-6; unclear D gene. CDR1 and CDR2 (germline): SGHAT, FQNNGV. CDR3 length: 13 residues. Deletions cut 1 base from V and 10 bases from J, with 8 bases between. CDR3 sequence reads: CASSLVEGSPLHF. The CDR3 DNA is TGTGCCAGCAGCTTAGTGGAGGGCTCACCCCTCCACTTT.